There are a few counts of the clone carrying this T cell receptor beta chain. What it binds is not known. CDR1 and CDR2 from the germline V gene are SGHTA and FQGNSA. V was clipped by 7 bases and J by 4 bases, with 14 bases between them. The CDR3 is 14 amino acids. This entry is derived from a study of PD-1 blockade in classical Hodgkin lymphoma. Findings of the study overall: It was reported that newly diagnosed patients had less baseline TCR diversity than healthy donors. Although disease activity or prior therapy may be involved, causes of the repertoire differences remain undefined. In CD4+ cells, TCR diversity went up significantly by C4D1, but in CD8+ cells it did not. Complete responders' diversity at baseline resembled that of newly diagnosed patients.

Data came from immunoSEQ multiplex PCR; TCRdb stores just in-frame clones and leaves some out. This sample carries approximately 12,000 clones, around four fifths of them seen once, and the ten largest clones take 4.5% to 7%. Brentuximab vedotin exposure varied, and every patient relapsed after autologous stem cell transplantation. This sequence originates from a human donor with classical Hodgkin lymphoma. The V call is TRBV7-2, the J call TRBJ2-1; D is unresolved. Source: peripheral blood mononuclear cells (PBMCs), taken before the second cycle of nivolumab. This CDR3 is CASKRDELYNEQFF. The CDR3 DNA is TGTGCCAGCAAACGAGATGAGCTATACAATGAGCAGTTCTTC. The full variable domain, its missing parts supplied by reference TRBV7-2 and TRBJ2-1, is GAGVSQSPSNKVTEKGKDVELRCDPISGHTALYWYRQSLGQGLEFLIYFQGNSAPDKSGLPSDRFSAERTGGSVSTLTIQRTQQEDSAVYLCASKRDELYNEQFFGPGTRLTVL.